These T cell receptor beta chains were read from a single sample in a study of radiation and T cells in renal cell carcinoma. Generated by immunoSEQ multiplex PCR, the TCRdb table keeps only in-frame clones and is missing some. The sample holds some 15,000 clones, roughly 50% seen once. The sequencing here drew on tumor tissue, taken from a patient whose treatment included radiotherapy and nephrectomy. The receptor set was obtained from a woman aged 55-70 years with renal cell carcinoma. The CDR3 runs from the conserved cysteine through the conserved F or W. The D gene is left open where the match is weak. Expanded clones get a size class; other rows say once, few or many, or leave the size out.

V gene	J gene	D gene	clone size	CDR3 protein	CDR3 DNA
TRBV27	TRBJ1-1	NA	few	CAIGGPFDEAFF	TGTGCCATCGGGGGGCCCTTCGATGAAGCTTTCTTT
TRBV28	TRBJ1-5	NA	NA	CASSRGFGNQPQHF	TGTGCCAGCAGCAGGGGCTTCGGTAATCAGCCCCAGCATTTT
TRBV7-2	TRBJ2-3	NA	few	CASSARDAWDTQYF	TGTGCCAGCAGCGCGCGGGACGCCTGGGATACGCAGTATTTT
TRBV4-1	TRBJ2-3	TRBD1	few	CASSHGLDRSLSTDTQYF	TGCGCCAGCAGCCATGGGTTGGACAGGAGTTTGTCCACAGATACGCAGTATTTT
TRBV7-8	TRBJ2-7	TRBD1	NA	CASSSTGSYEQYF	TGTGCCAGCAGTTCGACAGGGTCCTACGAGCAGTACTTC
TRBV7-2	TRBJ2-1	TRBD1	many	CASSLFSIPGQGYNNEQFF	TGTGCCAGCAGCCTGTTTTCTATCCCGGGACAGGGATATAACAATGAGCAGTTCTTC
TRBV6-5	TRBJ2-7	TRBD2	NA	CASSSLAGGLYEQYF	TGTGCCAGCAGTTCACTAGCGGGAGGGTTGTACGAGCAGTACTTC
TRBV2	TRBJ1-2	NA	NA	CASSVGTYPPYTF	TGTGCCAGCAGTGTAGGGACTTATCCCCCCTACACCTTC
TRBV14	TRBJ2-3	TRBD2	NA	CASSQFGGAGDTQYF	TGTGCCAGCAGCCAATTCGGGGGGGCCGGAGATACGCAGTATTTT
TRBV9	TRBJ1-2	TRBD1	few	CASSPIPTGANYGYTF	TGTGCCAGCAGCCCCATTCCGACAGGGGCTAACTATGGCTACACCTTC
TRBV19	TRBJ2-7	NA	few	CASAEGVRAGTEQYF	TGTGCCAGTGCCGAGGGGGTTCGGGCAGGGACCGAGCAGTACTTC
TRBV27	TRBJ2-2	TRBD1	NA	CASSPLSGGMTGELFF	TGTGCCAGCAGTCCACTATCAGGGGGAATGACCGGGGAGCTGTTTTTT
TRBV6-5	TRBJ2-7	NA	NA	CASSPETTYEQYF	TGTGCCAGCAGCCCGGAAACAACCTACGAGCAGTACTTC
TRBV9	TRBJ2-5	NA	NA	CASSVALRETQYF	TGTGCCAGCAGCGTAGCTCTCCGAGAGACCCAGTACTTC
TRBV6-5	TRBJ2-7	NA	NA	CASSRGPSYEQYF	TGTGCCAGCAGTCGGGGACCTTCCTACGAGCAGTACTTC
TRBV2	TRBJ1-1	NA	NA	CASSESGHSNTEAFF	TGTGCCAGCAGTGAATCGGGACACTCGAACACTGAAGCTTTCTTT
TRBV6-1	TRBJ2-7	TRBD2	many	CASRGLAGASLEQYF	TGTGCCAGCAGAGGACTAGCGGGGGCCTCATTGGAGCAGTACTTC
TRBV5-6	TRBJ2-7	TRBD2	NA	CASSLVTSVGMGEQYF	TGTGCCAGCAGCTTGGTTACTAGCGTTGGGATGGGCGAGCAGTACTTC
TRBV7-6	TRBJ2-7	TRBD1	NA	CASSLNPDRVASYEQYF	TGTGCCAGCAGCTTAAACCCTGACAGGGTGGCCTCCTACGAGCAGTACTTC
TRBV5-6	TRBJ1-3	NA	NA	CASAVGGTGNTIYF	TGTGCCTCAGCCGTAGGGGGTACTGGAAACACCATATATTTT
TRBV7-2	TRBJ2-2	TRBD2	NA	CASSFGGSLNTGELFF	TGTGCCAGCAGCTTTGGCGGGAGCCTGAACACCGGGGAGCTGTTTTTT